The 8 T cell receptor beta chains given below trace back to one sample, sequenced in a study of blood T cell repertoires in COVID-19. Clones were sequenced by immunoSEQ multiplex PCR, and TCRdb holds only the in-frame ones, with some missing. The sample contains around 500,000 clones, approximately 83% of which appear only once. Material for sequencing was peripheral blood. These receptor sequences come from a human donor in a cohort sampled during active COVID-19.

The CDR3 DNA reads TGTGCCAGCAGCCTTGACAGGGGTGAGCAGTACTTC. Its translation: CASSLDRGEQYF. V gene TRBV5-5 combines with J gene TRBJ2-7; 8 nucleotides agree with TRBD1. After removal of 4 bases from V and 7 bases from J, the junction contained 4 bases not matched to a gene. Germline V gives CDR1 SGHKS, CDR2 YYEKEE (reference sequence). The CDR3 length is 12 residues.

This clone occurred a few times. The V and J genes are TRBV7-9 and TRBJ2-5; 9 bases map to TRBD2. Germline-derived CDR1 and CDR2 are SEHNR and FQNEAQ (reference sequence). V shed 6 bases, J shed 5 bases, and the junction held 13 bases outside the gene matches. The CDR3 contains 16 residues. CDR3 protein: CASSSDSGREGETQYF. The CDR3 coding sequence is TGTGCCAGCAGTTCAGATAGCGGGAGAGAGGGCGAGACCCAGTACTTC.

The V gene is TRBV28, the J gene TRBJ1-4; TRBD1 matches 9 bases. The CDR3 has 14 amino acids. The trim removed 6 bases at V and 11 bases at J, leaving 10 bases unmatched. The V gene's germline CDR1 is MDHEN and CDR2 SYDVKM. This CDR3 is CASSTGTGLRKLFF. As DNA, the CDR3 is TGTGCCAGCAGCACCGGGACAGGGCTAAGGAAACTGTTTTTT.

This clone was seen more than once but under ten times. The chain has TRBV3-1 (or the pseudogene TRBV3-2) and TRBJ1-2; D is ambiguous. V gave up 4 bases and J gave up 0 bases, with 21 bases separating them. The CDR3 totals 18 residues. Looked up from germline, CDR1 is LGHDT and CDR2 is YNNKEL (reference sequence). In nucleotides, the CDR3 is TGTGCCAGCAGCCTCAAAAAAAGAGGTCGGGATTCTAACTATGGCTACACCTTC. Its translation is CASSLKKRGRDSNYGYTF.

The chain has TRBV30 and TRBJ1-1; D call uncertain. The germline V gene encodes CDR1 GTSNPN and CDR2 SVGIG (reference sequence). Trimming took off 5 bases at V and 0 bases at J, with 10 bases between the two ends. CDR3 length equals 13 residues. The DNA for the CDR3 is TGTGCCTGGGGGTACAGCATGAACACTGAAGCTTTCTTT. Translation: CAWGYSMNTEAFF.

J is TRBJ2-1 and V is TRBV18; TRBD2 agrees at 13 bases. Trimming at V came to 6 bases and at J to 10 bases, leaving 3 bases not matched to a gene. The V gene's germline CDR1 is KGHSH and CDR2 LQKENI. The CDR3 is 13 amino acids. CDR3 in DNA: TGTGCCAGCTCTTCGGGACTAGCGGGGGAGCAGTTCTTC. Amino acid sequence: CASSSGLAGEQFF.

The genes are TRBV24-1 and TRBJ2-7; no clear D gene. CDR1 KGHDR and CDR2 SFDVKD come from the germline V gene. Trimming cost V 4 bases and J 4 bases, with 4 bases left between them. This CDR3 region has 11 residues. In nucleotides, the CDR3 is TGTGCCACCAGTGACGGGTACGAGCAGTACTTC. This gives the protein CATSDGYEQYF.

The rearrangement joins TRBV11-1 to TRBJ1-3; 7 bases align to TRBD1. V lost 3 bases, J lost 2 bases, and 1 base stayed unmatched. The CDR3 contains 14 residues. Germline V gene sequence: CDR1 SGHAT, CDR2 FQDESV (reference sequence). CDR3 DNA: TGTGCCAGCAGCTTCGACAGGGCTGGAAACACCATATATTTT. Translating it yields CASSFDRAGNTIYF.